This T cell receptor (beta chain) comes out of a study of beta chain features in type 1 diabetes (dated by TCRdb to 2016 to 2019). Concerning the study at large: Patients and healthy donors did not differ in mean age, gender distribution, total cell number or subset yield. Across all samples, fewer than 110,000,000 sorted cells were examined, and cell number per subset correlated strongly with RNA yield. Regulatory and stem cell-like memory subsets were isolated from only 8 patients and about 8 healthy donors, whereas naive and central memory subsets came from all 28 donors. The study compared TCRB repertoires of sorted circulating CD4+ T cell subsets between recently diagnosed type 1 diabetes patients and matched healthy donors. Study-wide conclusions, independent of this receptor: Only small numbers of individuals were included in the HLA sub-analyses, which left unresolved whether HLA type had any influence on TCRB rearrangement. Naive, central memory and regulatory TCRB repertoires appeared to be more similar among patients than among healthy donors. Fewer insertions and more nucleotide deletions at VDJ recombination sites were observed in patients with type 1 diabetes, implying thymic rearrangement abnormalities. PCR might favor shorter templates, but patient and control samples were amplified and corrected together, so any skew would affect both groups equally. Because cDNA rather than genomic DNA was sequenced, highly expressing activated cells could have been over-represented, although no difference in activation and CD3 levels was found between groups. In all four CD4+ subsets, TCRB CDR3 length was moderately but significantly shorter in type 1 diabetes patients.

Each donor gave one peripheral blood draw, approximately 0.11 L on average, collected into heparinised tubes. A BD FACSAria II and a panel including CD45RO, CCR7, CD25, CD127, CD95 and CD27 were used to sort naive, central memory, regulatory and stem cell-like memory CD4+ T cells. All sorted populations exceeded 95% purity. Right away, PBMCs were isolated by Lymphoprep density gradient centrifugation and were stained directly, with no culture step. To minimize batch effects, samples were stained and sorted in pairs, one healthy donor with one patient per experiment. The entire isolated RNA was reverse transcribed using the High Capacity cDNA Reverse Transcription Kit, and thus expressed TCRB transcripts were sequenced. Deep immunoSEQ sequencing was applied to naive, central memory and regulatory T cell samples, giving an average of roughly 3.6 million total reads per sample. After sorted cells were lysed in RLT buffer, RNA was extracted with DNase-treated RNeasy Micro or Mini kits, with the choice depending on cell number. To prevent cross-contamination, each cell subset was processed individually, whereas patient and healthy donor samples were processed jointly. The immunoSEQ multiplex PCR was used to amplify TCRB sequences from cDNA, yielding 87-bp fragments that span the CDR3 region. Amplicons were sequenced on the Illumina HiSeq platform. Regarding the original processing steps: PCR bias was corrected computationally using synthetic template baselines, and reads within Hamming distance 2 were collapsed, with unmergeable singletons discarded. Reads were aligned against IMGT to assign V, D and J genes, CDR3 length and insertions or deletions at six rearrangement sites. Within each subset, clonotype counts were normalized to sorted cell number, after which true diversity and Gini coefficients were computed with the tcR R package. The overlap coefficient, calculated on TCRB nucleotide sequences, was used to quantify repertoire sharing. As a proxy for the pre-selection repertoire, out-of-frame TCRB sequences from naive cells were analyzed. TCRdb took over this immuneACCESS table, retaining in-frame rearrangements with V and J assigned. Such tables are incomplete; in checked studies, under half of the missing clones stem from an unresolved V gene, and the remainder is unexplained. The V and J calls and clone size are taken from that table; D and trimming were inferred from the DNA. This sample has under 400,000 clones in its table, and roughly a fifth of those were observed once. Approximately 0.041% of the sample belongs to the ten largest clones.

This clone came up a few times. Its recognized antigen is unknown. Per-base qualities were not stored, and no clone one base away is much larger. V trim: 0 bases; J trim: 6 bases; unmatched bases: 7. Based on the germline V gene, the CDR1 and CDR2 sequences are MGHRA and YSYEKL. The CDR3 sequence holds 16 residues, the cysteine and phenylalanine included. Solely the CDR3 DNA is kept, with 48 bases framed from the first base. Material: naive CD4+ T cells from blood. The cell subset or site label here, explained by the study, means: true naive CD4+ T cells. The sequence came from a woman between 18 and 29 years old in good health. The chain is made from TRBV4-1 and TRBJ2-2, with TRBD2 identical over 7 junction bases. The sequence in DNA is TGCGCCAGCAGCCAAGATGGGGCAGGGAGGGCCGGGGAGCTGTTTTTT. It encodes CASSQDGAGRAGELFF.